This is a list of T cell receptor beta chains from one sample in a study of OX40 agonist ivuxolimab in advanced cancers. Repertoires were generated with immunoSEQ multiplex PCR, while TCRdb's copy carries only in-frame clones and drops some. In the table there are tens of thousands of clones, around nine tenths of which are singletons. This specimen was CD4+ or CD8+ T cells sorted from blood, taken in a trial of the OX40 agonist ivuxolimab. Receptors originate from an adult with an advanced solid tumor such as melanoma, head and neck, liver or kidney cancer. Both conserved end residues are part of each CDR3. The D gene is left open where the match is weak.

D: -
length: 16
V: TRBV21-1
J: TRBJ1-5
DNA: TGTGCCAGCAGCAAAGGGGGACAGTCCGCGCGTCAGCCCCAGCATTTT
CDR3: CASSKGGQSARQPQHF

D: -
length: 18
V: TRBV11-3
J: TRBJ2-5
DNA: TGTGCCAGCAGCCCCCGGGGCGGGGCAGGGTATCGGCGGGAGACCCAGTACTTC
CDR3: CASSPRGGAGYRRETQYF

D: TRBD2
length: 14
V: TRBV29-1
J: TRBJ2-1
DNA: TGCAGCGCCCGGACTAGCGGGAGTATAAATGAGCAGTTCTTC
CDR3: CSARTSGSINEQFF

D: -
length: 16
V: TRBV5-4
J: TRBJ2-6
DNA: TGTGCCAGCAGCTTGGTTCTCGGCCGGGTGGCCAACGTCCTGACTTTC
CDR3: CASSLVLGRVANVLTF

D: TRBD1
length: 16
V: TRBV18
J: TRBJ1-1
DNA: TGTGCCAGCTCACCACTGCCCCAGACAGGGGGAACTGAAGCTTTCTTT
CDR3: CASSPLPQTGGTEAFF

D: -
length: 13
V: TRBV7-9
J: TRBJ2-7
DNA: TGTGCCAGCAGCTTCCAGGCTCTAACCGAGCAGTACTTC
CDR3: CASSFQALTEQYF

D: -
length: 13
V: TRBV6-4
J: TRBJ2-2
DNA: TGTGCCAGCAGGCAGGGTACGACCGGGGAGCTGTTTTTT
CDR3: CASRQGTTGELFF

D: -
length: 12
V: TRBV28
J: TRBJ2-7
DNA: TGTGCCAGCGAAACAGGGAACTACGAGCAGTACTTC
CDR3: CASETGNYEQYF

D: TRBD1
length: 15
V: TRBV29-1
J: TRBJ2-1
DNA: TGCAGCGTTGAAGTCGGTACAGGGGTAGACAATGAGCAGTTCTTC
CDR3: CSVEVGTGVDNEQFF

D: -
length: 14
V: TRBV2
J: TRBJ2-1
DNA: TGTGCCAGCAGTGAAGGCAGGGGTCGAGATGAGCAGTTCTTC
CDR3: CASSEGRGRDEQFF

D: -
length: 12
V: TRBV7-9
J: TRBJ2-5
DNA: TGTGCCAGCAGCTTACTCGCGGGTGAGGGGTACTTC
CDR3: CASSLLAGEGYF